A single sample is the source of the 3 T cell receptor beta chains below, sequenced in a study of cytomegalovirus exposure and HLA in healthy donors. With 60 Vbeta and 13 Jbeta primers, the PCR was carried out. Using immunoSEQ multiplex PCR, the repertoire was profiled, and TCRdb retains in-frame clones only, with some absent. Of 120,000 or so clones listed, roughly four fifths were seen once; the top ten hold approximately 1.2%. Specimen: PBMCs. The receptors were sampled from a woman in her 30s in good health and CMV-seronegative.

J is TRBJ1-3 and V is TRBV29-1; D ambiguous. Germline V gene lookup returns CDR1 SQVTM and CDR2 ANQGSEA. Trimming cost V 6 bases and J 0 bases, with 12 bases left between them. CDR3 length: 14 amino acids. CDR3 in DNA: TGCAGCGTGACAAAACAAAACTCTGGAAACACCATATATTTT. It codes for CSVTKQNSGNTIYF.

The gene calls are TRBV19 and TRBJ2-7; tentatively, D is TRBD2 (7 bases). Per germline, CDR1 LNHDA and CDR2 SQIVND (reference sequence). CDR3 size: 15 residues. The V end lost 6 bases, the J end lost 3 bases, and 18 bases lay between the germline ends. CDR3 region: CASSGGGGGSYEQYF. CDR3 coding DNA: TGTGCCAGTAGCGGCGGGGGAGGGGGGAGCTACGAGCAGTACTTC.

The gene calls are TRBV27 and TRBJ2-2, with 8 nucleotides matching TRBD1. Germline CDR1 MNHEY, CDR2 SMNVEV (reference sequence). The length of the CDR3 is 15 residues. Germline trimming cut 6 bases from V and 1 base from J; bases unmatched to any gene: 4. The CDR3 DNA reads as TGTGCCAGCAGCCGAGGGACAGGGAACACCGGGGAGCTGTTTTTT. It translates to CASSRGTGNTGELFF.